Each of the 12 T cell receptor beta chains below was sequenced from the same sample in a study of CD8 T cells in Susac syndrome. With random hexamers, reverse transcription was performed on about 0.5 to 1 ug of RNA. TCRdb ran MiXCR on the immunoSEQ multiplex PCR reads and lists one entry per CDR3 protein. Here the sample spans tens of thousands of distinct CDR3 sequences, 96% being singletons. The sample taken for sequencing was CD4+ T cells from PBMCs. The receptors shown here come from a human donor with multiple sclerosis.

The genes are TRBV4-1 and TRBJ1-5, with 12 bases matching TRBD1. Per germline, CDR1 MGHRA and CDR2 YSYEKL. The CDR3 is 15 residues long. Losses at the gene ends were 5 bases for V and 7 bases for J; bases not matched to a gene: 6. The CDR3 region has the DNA TGCGCCAGCAGCTCGGGACAGGGGGCAAGGCAGCCCCAGCATTTT. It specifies CASSSGQGARQPQHF.

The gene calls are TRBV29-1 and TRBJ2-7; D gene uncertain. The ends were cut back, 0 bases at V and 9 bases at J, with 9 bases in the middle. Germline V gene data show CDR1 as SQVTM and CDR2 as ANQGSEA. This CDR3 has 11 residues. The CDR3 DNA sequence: TGCAGCGTTGAAGATCTAGGCGGGCAGTACTTC. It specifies CSVEDLGGQYF.

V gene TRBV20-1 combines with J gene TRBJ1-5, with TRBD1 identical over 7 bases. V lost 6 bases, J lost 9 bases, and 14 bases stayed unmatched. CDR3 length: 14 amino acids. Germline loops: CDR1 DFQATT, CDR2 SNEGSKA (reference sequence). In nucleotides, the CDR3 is TGCAGTGCCGAAAGGGACAGCGTCTCGTCGCCCCAGCATTTT. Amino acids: CSAERDSVSSPQHF.

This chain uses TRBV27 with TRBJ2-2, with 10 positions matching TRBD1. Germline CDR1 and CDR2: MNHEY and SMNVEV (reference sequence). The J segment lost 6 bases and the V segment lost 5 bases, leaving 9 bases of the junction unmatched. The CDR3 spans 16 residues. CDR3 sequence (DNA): TGTGCCAGCAGTGCCCGGGACAGGGGAGGGCCCGGGGAGCTGTTTTTT. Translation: CASSARDRGGPGELFF.

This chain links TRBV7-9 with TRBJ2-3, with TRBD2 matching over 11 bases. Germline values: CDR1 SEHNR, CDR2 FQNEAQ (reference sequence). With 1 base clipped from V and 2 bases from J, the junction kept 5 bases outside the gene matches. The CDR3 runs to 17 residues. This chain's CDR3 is CASSLERLAGNTDTQYF. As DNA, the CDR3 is TGTGCCAGCAGCTTAGAAAGACTAGCGGGAAACACAGATACGCAGTATTTT.

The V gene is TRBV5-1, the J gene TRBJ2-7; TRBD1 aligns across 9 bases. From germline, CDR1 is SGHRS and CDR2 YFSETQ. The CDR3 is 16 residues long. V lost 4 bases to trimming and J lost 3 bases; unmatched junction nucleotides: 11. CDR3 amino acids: CASSRQGQGTLYEQYF. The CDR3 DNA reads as TGCGCCAGCAGCCGCCAGGGACAGGGAACCCTCTACGAGCAGTACTTC. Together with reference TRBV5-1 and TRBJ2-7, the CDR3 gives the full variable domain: KAGVTQTPRYLIKTRGQQVTLSCSPISGHRSVSWYQQTPGQGLQFLFEYFSETQRNKGNFPGRFSGRQFSNSRSEMNVSTLELGDSALYLCASSRQGQGTLYEQYFGPGTRLTVT.

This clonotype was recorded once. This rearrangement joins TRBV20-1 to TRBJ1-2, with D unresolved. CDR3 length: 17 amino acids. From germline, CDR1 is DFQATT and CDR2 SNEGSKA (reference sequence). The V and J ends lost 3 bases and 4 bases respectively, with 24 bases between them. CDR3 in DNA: TGCAGTGCTAGTGATCCTGGAGAAGGGTTTTTAGTCTATGGCTACACCTTC. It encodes CSASDPGEGFLVYGYTF.

In DNA form, the CDR3 reads TGCGCCAGCAGCAAATCACTGACGGGCCCAGAGACCCAGTACTTC. Translating it yields CASSKSLTGPETQYF. The chain uses TRBV5-1 and TRBJ2-5; D uncertain. V was cut by 4 bases and J by 4 bases, with 17 bases left in between. Germline V lookup: CDR1 SGHRS, CDR2 YFSETQ. This CDR3 spans 15 amino acids.

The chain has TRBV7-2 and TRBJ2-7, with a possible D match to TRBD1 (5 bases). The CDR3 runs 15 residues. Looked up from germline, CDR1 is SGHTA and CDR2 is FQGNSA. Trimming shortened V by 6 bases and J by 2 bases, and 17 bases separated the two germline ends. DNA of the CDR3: TGTGCCAGCAGATACAGACAGAGACCGACCTACGAGCAGTACTTC. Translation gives CASRYRQRPTYEQYF. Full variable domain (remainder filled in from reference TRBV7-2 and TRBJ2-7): GAGVSQSPSNKVTEKGKDVELRCDPISGHTALYWYRQSLGQGLEFLIYFQGNSAPDKSGLPSDRFSAERTGGSVSTLTIQRTQQEDSAVYLCASRYRQRPTYEQYFGPGTRLTVT.

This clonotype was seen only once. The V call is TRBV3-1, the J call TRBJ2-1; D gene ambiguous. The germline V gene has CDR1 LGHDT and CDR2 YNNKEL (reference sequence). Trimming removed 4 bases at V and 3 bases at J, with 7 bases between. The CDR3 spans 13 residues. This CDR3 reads CASSLGYYNEQFF. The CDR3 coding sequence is TGTGCCAGCAGCCTAGGTTACTACAATGAGCAGTTCTTC.

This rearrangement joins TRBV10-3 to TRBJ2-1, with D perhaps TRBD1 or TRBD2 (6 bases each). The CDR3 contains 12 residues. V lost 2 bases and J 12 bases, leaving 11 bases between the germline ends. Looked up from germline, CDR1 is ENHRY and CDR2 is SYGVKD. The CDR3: CAISEDGGRQFF. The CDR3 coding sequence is TGTGCCATCAGTGAGGACGGGGGCCGGCAGTTCTTC.

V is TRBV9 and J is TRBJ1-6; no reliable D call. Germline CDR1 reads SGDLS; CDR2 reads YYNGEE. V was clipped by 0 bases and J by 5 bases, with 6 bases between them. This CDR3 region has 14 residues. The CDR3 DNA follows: TGTGCCAGCAGCGTAGGGTCGGATAATTCACCCCTCCACTTT. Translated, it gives CASSVGSDNSPLHF.